This TCR beta chain was found in a study of vaccination and CD4 T cells after COVID-19. Turning to this clonotype: The antigen remains undetermined.

Sequencing of the DNA from cultured CD4+ T cells was carried out with the Oncomine TCR Beta short-read assay. Investigators isolated genomic DNA from cultured CD4+ T cells. TCRdb itself ran the PCR reads through MiXCR, one entry per CDR3 protein. The sample shows more than 9,500 distinct CDR3 sequences, about 40% of them seen only once. Germline assignment: CDR1 DFQATT and CDR2 SNEGSKA (reference sequence). V lost 0 bases, J lost 5 bases, and 14 bases lay in between. This CDR3 has 14 amino acids. The treatment denotes: roughly 11-day PBMC culture with coronavirus spike peptide pools or control peptides (ViraFEST assay). Harvesting of the unexposed donor's CD4+ T cells predated the COVID-19 pandemic (2011-2018). Fresh replacement IL-2 medium substituted for half the medium on days 3 and 7.

The TCR comes from a human donor in good health. This chain uses TRBV20-1 with TRBJ2-7, with a possible D match to TRBD2 (5 bases). Sample: CD4+ T cells from blood, cultured in vitro. The CDR3 spells CSARDLAGPNEQYF. CDR3 coding DNA: TGCAGTGCTAGAGATCTGGCGGGCCCGAACGAGCAGTACTTC.